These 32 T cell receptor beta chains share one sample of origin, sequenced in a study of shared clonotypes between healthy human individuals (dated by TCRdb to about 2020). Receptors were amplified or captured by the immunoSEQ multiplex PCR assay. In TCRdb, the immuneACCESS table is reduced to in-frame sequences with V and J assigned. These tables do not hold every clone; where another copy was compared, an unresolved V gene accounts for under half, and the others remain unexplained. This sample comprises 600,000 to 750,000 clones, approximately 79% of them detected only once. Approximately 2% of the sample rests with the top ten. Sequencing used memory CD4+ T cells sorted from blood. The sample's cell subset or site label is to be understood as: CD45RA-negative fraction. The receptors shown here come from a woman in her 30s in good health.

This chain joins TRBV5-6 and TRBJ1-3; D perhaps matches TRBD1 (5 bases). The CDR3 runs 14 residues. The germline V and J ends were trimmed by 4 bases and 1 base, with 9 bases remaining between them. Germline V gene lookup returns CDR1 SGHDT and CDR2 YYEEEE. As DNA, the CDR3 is TGTGCCAGCAGCCCTAGACAGTCTGGAAACACCATATATTTT. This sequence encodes CASSPRQSGNTIYF.

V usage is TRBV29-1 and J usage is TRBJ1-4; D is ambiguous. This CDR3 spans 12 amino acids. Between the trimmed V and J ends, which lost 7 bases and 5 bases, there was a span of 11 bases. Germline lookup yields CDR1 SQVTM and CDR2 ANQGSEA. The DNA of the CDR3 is TGCAGCGCGAACCGGGGAAATGAAAAACTGTTTTTT. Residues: CSANRGNEKLFF.

For the CDR3, the DNA is TGCGCCAGCAGTCCCGGGACACGGAACACTGAAGCTTTCTTT. It encodes CASSPGTRNTEAFF. The rearrangement joins TRBV10-1 to TRBJ1-1, with D possibly matching TRBD1 (6 bases). V shed 5 bases and J shed 1 base, with 11 bases lying between them. This CDR3 is built from 14 residues. Per germline, CDR1 WNHNN and CDR2 SYGVQD (reference sequence).

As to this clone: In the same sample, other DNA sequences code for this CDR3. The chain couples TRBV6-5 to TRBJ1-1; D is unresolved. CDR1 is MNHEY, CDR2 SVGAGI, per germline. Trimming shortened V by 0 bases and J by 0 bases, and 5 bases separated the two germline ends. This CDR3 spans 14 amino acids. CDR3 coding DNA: TGTGCCAGCAGTTACTCCAGTTTGAACACTGAAGCTTTCTTT. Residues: CASSYSSLNTEAFF.

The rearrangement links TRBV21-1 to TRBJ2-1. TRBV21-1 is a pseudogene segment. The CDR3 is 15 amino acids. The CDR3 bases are TGTGCCACTCCCACCGGGACGGATGATGGCAATGAGCAGTTCTTC. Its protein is CATPTGTDDGNEQFF.

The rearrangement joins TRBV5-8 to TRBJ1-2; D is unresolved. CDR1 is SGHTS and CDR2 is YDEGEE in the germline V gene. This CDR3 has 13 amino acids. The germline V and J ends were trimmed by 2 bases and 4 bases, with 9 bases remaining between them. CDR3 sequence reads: CASSFIEAYGYTF. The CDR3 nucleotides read TGTGCCAGCAGCTTTATCGAGGCCTATGGCTACACCTTC.

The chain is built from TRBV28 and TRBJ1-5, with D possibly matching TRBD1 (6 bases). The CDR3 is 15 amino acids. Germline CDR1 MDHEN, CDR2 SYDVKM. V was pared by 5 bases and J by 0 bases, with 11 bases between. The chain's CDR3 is CASSRDNLSNQPQHF. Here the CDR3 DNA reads TGTGCCAGCAGTCGGGACAATCTTAGCAATCAGCCCCAGCATTTT.

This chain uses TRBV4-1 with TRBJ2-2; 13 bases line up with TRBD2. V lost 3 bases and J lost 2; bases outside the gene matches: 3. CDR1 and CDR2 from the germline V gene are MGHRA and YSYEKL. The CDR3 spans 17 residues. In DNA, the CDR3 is TGCGCCAGCAGCCAGGGGACTAGCGGGATCAACACCGGGGAGCTGTTTTTT. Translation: CASSQGTSGINTGELFF.

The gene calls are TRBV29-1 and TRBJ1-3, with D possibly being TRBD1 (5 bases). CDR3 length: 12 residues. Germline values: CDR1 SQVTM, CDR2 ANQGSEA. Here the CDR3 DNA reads TGCAGTACTCAGGGATCTGGAAACACCATATATTTT. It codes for CSTQGSGNTIYF.

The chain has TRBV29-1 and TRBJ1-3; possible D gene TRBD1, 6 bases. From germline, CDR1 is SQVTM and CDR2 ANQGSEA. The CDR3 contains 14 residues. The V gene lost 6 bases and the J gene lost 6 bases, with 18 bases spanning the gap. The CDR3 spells CSVKTGSSANTIYF. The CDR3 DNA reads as TGCAGCGTAAAAACAGGGTCCTCCGCAAACACCATATATTTT.

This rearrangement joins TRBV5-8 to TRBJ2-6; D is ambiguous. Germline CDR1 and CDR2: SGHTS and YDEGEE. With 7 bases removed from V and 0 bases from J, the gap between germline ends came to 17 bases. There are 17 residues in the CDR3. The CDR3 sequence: CASPGLTGDSGANVLTF. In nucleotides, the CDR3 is TGTGCCAGCCCCGGCCTGACCGGAGACTCTGGGGCCAACGTCCTGACTTTC.

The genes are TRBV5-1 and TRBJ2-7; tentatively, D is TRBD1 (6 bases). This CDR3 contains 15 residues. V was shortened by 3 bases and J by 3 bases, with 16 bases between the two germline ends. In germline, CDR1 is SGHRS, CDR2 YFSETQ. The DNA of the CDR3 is TGCGCCAGCAGCTATACATATGGACAGTTCTACGAGCAGTACTTC. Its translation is CASSYTYGQFYEQYF.

CDR3 region: CASSEWTSGYEQYF. The CDR3 nucleotides are TGCGCCAGCAGCGAGTGGACTAGCGGCTACGAGCAGTACTTC. The V and J genes are TRBV4-1 and TRBJ2-7; 10 nucleotides agree with TRBD2. This CDR3 is 14 amino acids long. Unmatched junction bases numbered 4, after V lost 5 bases and J lost 3 bases. Germline CDR1 MGHRA, CDR2 YSYEKL.

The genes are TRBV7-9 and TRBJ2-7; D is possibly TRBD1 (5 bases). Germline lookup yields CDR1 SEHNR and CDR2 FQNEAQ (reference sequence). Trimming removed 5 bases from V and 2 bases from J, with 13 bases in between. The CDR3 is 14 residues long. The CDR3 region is CASSLLGLPYEQYF. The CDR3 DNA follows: TGTGCCAGCAGCCTCCTGGGGCTACCCTACGAGCAGTACTTC.

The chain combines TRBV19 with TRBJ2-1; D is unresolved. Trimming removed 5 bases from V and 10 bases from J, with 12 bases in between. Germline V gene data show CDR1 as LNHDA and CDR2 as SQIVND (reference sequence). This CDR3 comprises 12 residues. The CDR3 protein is CASSGHLEEQFF. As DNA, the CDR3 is TGTGCCAGTAGTGGCCATTTGGAGGAGCAGTTCTTC.

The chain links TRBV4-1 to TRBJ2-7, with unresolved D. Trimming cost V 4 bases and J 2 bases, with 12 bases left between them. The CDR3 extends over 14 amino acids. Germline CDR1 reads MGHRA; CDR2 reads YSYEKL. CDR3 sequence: CASSLGQSAYEQYF. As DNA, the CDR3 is TGCGCCAGCAGCCTAGGCCAATCCGCCTACGAGCAGTACTTC.

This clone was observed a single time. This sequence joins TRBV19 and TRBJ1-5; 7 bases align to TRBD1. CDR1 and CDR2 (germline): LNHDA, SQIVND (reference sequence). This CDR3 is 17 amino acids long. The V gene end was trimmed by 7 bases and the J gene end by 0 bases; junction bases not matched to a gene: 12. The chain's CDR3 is CASITSGQSNSNQPQHF. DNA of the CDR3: TGTGCCAGTATCACCTCGGGACAGTCCAATAGCAATCAGCCCCAGCATTTT.

The CDR3 DNA reads TGCGCCAGCAGCTTGGCCAGGGGGCGACCCTACGAGCAGTACTTC. It specifies CASSLARGRPYEQYF. This rearrangement joins TRBV5-1 to TRBJ2-7, with 8 positions matching TRBD1. The CDR3 contains 15 residues. V lost 0 bases to trimming and J lost 2 bases; unmatched junction nucleotides: 4. Germline CDR1 and CDR2: SGHRS and YFSETQ. Variable domain in full (rest from reference TRBV5-1 and TRBJ2-7): KAGVTQTPRYLIKTRGQQVTLSCSPISGHRSVSWYQQTPGQGLQFLFEYFSETQRNKGNFPGRFSGRQFSNSRSEMNVSTLELGDSALYLCASSLARGRPYEQYFGPGTRLTVT.

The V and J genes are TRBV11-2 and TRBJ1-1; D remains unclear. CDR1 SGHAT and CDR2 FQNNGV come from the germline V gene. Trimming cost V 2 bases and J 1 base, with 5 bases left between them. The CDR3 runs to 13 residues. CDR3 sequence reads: CASSLNGNTEAFF. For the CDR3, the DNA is TGTGCCAGCAGCTTAAACGGGAACACTGAAGCTTTCTTT.

The CDR3 protein is CASTDIGLKQYF. In DNA form, the CDR3 reads TGTGCCAGCACCGATATAGGGCTTAAGCAGTATTTT. The chain couples TRBV7-2 to TRBJ2-3; D not certain. This CDR3 region has 12 residues. Germline V gene sequence: CDR1 SGHTA, CDR2 FQGNSA. Trimming cost V 7 bases and J 11 bases, with 16 bases left between them.

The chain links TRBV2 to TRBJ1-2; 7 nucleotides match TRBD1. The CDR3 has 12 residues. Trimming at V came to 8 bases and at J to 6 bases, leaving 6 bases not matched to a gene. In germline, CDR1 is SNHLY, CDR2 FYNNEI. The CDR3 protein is CASRDSANGYTF. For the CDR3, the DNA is TGTGCCAGCCGGGACAGTGCAAATGGCTACACCTTC.

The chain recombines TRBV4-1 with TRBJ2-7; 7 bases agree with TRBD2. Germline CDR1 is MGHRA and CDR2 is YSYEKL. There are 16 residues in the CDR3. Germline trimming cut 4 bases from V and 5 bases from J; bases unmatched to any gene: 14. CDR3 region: CASSRRGRERGDEQYF. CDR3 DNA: TGCGCCAGCAGCCGCAGAGGGAGGGAACGGGGGGACGAGCAGTACTTC.

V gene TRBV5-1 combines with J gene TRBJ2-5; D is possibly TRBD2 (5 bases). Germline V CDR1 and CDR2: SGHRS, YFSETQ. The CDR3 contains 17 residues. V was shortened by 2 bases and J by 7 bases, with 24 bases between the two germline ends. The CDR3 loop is CASSFLNPGSREGTQYF. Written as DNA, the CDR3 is TGCGCCAGCAGCTTCCTTAACCCGGGATCACGGGAAGGGACCCAGTACTTC.

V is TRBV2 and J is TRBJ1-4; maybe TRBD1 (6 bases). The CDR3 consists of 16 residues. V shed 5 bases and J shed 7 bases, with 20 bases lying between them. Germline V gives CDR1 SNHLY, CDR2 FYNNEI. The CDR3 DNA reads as TGTGCCAGCAGTTACGTCAGGGGTGGAGTGGGTGAAAAACTGTTTTTT. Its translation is CASSYVRGGVGEKLFF.

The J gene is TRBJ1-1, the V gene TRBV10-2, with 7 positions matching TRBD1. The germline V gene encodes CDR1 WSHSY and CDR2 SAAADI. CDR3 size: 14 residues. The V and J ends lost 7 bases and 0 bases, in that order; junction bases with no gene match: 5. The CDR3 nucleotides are TGCGCCAGCAATTGGACAGGACTGAACACTGAAGCTTTCTTT. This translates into CASNWTGLNTEAFF.

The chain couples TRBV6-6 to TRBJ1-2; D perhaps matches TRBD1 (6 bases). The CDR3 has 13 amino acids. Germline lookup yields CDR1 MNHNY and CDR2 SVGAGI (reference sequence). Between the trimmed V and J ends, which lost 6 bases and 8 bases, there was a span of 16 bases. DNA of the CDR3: TGTGCCAGCAGAGAGGACAGTCGGGTAGGCTACACCTTC. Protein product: CASREDSRVGYTF.

CDR3 region: CASSECSQLGRSNQPQHF. In DNA form, the CDR3 reads TGTGCCAGCAGTGAATGCTCCCAACTCGGACGTAGCAATCAGCCCCAGCATTTT. The chain has TRBV6-1 and TRBJ1-5; no definite D call. This CDR3 is 18 amino acids long. V was pared by 2 bases and J by 0 bases, with 17 bases between. Germline V gene lookup returns CDR1 MNHNS and CDR2 SASEGT.

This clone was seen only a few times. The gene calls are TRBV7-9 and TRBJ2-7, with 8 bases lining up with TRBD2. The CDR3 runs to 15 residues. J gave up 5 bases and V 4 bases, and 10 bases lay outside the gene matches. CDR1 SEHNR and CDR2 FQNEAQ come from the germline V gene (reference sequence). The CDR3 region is CASSSTALADDEQYF. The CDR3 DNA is TGTGCCAGCAGCTCCACCGCACTAGCGGATGACGAGCAGTACTTC.

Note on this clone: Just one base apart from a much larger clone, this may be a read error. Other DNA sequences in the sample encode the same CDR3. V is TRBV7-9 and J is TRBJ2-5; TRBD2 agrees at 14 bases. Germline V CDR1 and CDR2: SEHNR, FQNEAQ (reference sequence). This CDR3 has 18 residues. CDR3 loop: CASGRTGGGLAGEETQYF. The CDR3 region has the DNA TGTGCCAGCGGAAGGACCGGGGGGGGACTAGCGGGAGAAGAGACCCAATACTTC.

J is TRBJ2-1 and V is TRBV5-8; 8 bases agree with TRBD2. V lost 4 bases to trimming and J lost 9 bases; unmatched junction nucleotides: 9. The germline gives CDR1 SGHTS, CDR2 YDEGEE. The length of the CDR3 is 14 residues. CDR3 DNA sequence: TGTGCCAGCAGCCCCGCAGCGGGAGCTTCTGAGCAGTTCTTC. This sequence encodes CASSPAAGASEQFF.

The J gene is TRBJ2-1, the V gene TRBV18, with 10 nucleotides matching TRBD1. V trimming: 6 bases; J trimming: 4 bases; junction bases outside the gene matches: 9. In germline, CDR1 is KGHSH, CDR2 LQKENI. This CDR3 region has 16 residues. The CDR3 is CASSDRQGARYNEQFF. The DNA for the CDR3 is TGTGCCAGCTCGGATCGACAGGGGGCAAGGTACAATGAGCAGTTCTTC.

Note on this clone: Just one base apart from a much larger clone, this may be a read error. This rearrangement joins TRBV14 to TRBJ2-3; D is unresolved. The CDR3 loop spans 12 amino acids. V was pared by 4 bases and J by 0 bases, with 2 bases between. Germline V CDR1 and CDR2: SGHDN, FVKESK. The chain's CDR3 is CASSRSTDTQYF. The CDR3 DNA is TGTGCCAGCAGCCGGAGCACAGATACGCAGTATTTT.